The entry below describes one T cell receptor beta chain. Its antigen is not identified. The sample belongs to a study of identical twins. Study results and limitations: For out-of-frame beta sequences, excess twin sharing was weaker. The authors drew conclusions from cross-sectional statistical analysis rather than following the same donors.

Carrying unique molecular identifiers, the cDNA also gained a universal primer site through template switching. Using its own MiXCR run on the 5' RACE reads, TCRdb lists one record per CDR3 protein. Seen here are 400,000 to 550,000 distinct CDR3 sequences, 13% to 15% observed once, and the top ten hold more than 0.8%. In every case, the donor was a healthy Caucasian. V was cut by 1 base and J by 7 bases, with 11 bases left in between. Germline CDR1 reads SGHVS; CDR2 reads FQNEAQ. This CDR3 comprises 14 residues. This same sample was also part of a study on yellow fever vaccine responses in identical twins.

The clonotype originates from a woman in her late teens or twenties in good health. The chain is built from TRBV7-8 and TRBJ1-3; unclear D gene. Sequencing was done on a sample of CD4+ T cells sorted from blood. In DNA form, the CDR3 reads TGTGCCAGCAGCTTAGAGAGGGATAGGAACACCATATATTTT. Residues: CASSLERDRNTIYF.